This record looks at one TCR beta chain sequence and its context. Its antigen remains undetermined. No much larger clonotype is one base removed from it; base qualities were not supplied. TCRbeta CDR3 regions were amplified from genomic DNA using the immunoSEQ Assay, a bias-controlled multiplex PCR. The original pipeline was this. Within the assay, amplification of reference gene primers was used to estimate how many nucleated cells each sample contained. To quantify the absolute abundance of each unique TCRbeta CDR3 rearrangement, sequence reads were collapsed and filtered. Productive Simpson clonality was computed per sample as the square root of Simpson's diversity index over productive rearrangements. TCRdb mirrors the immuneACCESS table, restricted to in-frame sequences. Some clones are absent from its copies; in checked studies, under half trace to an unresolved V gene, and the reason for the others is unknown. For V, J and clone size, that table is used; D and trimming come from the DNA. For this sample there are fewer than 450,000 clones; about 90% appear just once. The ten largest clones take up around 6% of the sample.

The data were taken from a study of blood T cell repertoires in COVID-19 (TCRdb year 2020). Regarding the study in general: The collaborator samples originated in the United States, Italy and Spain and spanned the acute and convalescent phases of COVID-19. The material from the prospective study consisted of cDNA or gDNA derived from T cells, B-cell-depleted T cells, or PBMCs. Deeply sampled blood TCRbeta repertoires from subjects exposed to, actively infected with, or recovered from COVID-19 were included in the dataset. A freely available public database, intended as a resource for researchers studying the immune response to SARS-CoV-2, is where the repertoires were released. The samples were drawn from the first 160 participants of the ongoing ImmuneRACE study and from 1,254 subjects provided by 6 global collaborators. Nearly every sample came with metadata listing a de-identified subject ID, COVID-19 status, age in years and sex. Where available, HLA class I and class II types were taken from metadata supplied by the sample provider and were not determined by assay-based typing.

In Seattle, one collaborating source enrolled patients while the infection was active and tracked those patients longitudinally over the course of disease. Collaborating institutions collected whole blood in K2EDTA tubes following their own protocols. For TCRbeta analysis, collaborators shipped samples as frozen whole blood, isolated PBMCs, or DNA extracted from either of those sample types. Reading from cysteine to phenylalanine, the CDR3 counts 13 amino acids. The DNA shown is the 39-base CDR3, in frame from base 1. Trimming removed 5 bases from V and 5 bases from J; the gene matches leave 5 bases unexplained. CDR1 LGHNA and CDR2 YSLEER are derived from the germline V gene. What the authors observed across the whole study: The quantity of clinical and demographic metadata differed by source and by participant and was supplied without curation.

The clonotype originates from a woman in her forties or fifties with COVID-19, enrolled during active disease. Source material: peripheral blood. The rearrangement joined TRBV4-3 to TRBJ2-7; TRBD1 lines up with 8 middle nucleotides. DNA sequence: TGCGCCAGCAGCAGGACAGGGAAAAACGAGCAGTACTTC. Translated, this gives CASSRTGKNEQYF.